These 12 T cell receptor beta chains came from one sample sequenced in a study of Graves' ophthalmopathy and Graves' hyperthyroidism. RNA transcripts yielded amplified TCR beta CDR3 regions. Scientists carried out first-round RT-PCR using HTBI primers and then a second-round multiplex PCR. MiXCR, applied by TCRdb to the multiplex PCR reads, yields one record per CDR3 protein. The data contain roughly 410,000 distinct CDR3 sequences, 15% of them singletons. The sequenced sample consisted of peripheral blood. These receptors all come from a woman aged 18 to 35 with stable Graves' hyperthyroidism.

This clonotype was detected many times. This chain connects TRBV7-3 to TRBJ1-1; D might be TRBD1 (6 bases). With 0 bases removed from V and 0 bases from J, the gap between germline ends came to 14 bases. Germline V gene data show CDR1 as SGHTA and CDR2 as FQGTGA. The CDR3 extends over 17 amino acids. The CDR3: CASSLTGTTYMNTEAFF. The CDR3 coding sequence is TGTGCCAGCAGCTTAACAGGGACAACCTACATGAACACTGAAGCTTTCTTT.

This clonotype was picked up many times. The V call is TRBV11-3, the J call TRBJ1-3, with no clear D. This CDR3 region has 15 residues. V was shortened by 5 bases and J by 2 bases, with 13 bases between the two germline ends. CDR1 SGHNT and CDR2 YENEEA come from the germline V gene. The CDR3 is CASSPPRGTGNTIYF. The CDR3, as DNA: TGTGCCAGCAGCCCTCCCCGGGGAACTGGAAACACCATATATTTT.

The J gene is TRBJ1-2, the V gene TRBV9; 8 nucleotides line up with TRBD1. Germline values: CDR1 SGDLS, CDR2 YYNGEE. The V gene end was trimmed by 4 bases and the J gene end by 7 bases; junction bases not matched to a gene: 9. This CDR3 has 14 residues. The CDR3 nucleotides are TGTGCCAGCAGCCGCGGACAGGGACATGCTGGCTACACCTTC. This codes for CASSRGQGHAGYTF.

In this sample, this clonotype turned up many times. This sequence joins TRBV4-2 and TRBJ1-1; D call uncertain. This CDR3 spans 13 amino acids. Germline lookup yields CDR1 LGHNA and CDR2 YNFKEQ. Deletions cut 2 bases from V and 4 bases from J, with 8 bases between. The DNA of the CDR3 is TGTGCCAGCAGCCAATTATGGGGCACTGAAGCTTTCTTT. It is translated as CASSQLWGTEAFF.

The chain couples TRBV14 to TRBJ2-6, with D tentatively TRBD1 (6 bases). The germline CDR1 and CDR2 sequences are SGHDN and FVKESK. V lost 1 base to trimming and J lost 2 bases, with 9 bases between them. The CDR3 contains 16 residues. The CDR3 DNA follows: TGTGCCAGCAGCCAAGTCAGGGGCCCTGGGGCCAACGTCCTGACTTTC. Amino acid sequence: CASSQVRGPGANVLTF.

The table lists this clonotype with a few counts. The chain has TRBV5-4 and TRBJ2-5; the match to TRBD1 covers 9 bases. CDR1 is SGHNT and CDR2 is YYREEE in the germline V gene (reference sequence). V lost 4 bases and J lost 6; bases outside the gene matches: 13. The CDR3 has 16 amino acids. The CDR3 protein is CASSLTGQGALKTQYF. As DNA, the CDR3 is TGTGCCAGCAGCCTGACGGGACAGGGAGCATTGAAGACCCAGTACTTC.

The table lists this clonotype with many counts. This rearrangement joins TRBV24-1 to TRBJ2-3; 8 bases agree with TRBD2. V trimming: 5 bases; J trimming: 0 bases; junction bases outside the gene matches: 3. Germline CDR1 and CDR2: KGHDR and SFDVKD. This CDR3 has 15 residues. This CDR3 reads CATSAIAGSTDTQYF. The DNA of the CDR3 is TGTGCCACCAGTGCGATAGCGGGAAGCACAGATACGCAGTATTTT.

This clonotype was observed many times. The genes are TRBV7-3 and TRBJ2-5, with 9 bases that match TRBD2. Germline values: CDR1 SGHTA, CDR2 FQGTGA. CDR3 length: 20 amino acids. V shed 0 bases, J shed 4 bases, and the junction held 18 bases outside the gene matches. The CDR3 region is CASSLTREAGGSSTAETQYF. For the CDR3, the DNA is TGTGCCAGCAGCTTAACGAGGGAAGCGGGGGGCTCCTCAACAGCAGAGACCCAGTACTTC.

This clonotype was counted many times. This sequence joins TRBV7-2 and TRBJ1-1; no firm D call. This CDR3 contains 12 residues. The V and J ends lost 5 bases and 12 bases respectively, with 16 bases between them. The germline V gene has CDR1 SGHTA and CDR2 FQGNSA. In nucleotides, the CDR3 is TGTGCCAGCAGCCCCGGAAGGGTAATGACTTTCTTT. It yields the protein CASSPGRVMTFF. Combining the CDR3 with reference TRBV7-2 and TRBJ1-1 gives the whole variable domain GAGVSQSPSNKVTEKGKDVELRCDPISGHTALYWYRQSLGQGLEFLIYFQGNSAPDKSGLPSDRFSAERTGGSVSTLTIQRTQQEDSAVYLCASSPGRVMTFFGQGTRLTVV.

Ten or more counts support this clonotype. The chain employs TRBV11-3 and TRBJ2-7, with D possibly TRBD1 on 6 matching bases. Between the trimmed V and J ends, which lost 2 bases and 3 bases, there was a span of 14 bases. This CDR3 contains 15 residues. Germline values: CDR1 SGHNT, CDR2 YENEEA. The CDR3 sequence is CASSLRGGSVYEQYF. CDR3 bases: TGTGCCAGCAGCTTAAGAGGGGGTTCTGTCTACGAGCAGTACTTC.

This clonotype appeared many times. The V and J genes are TRBV25-1 and TRBJ2-2, with TRBD1 as a possible D gene (6 bases). The CDR3 totals 17 residues. Germline values: CDR1 MGHDK, CDR2 SYGVNS. The V end was cut by 4 bases, the J end by 5 bases, with 20 bases between. Here the CDR3 reads CASSALGQPVLTGELFF. CDR3 nucleotide sequence: TGTGCCAGCAGTGCCCTAGGACAGCCCGTTCTTACCGGGGAGCTGTTTTTT.

The chain recombines TRBV12-3 or TRBV12-4 with TRBJ2-7; D possibly matches TRBD1 or TRBD2 (5 bases each). This CDR3 has 13 residues. V dropped 3 bases and J dropped 6 bases, with 12 bases sitting between them. CDR3 nucleotides: TGTGCCAGCAGTTTCGACGTGAGGGGCGAGCAGTACTTC. Its protein is CASSFDVRGEQYF.